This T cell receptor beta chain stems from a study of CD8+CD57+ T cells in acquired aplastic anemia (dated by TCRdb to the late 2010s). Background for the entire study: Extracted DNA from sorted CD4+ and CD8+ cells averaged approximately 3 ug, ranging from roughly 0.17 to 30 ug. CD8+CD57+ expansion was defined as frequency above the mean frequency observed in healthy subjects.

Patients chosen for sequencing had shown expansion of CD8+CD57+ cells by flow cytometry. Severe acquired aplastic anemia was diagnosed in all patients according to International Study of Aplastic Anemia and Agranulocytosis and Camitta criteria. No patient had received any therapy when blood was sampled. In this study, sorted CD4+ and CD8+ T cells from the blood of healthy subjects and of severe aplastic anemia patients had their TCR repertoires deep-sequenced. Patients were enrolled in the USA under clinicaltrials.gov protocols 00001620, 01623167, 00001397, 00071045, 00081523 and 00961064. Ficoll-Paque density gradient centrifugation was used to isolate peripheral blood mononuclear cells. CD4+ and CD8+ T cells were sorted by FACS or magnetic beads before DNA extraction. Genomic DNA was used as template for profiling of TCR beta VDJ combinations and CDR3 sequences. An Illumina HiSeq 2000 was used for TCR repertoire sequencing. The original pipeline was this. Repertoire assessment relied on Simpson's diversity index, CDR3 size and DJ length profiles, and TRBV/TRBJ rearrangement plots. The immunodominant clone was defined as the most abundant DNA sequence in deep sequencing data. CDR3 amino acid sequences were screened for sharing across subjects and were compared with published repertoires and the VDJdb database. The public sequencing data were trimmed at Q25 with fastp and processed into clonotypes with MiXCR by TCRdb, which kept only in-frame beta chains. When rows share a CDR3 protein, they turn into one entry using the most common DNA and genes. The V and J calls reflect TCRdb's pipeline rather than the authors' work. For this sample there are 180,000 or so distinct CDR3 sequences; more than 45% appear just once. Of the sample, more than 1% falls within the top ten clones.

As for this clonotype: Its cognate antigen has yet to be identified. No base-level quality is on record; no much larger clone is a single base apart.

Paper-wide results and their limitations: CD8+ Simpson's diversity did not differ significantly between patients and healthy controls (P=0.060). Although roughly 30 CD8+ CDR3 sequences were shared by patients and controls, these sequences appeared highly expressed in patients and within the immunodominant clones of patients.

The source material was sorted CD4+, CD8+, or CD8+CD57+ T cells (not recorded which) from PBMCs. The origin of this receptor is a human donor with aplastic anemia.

This receptor carries the CDR3 CASSGEGRSSGNTIYF. In nucleotide form, the sequence is TGTGCCAGCAGCGGAGAAGGTCGGAGCTCTGGAAACACCATATATTTT. The V gene is TRBV9 and the J gene is TRBJ1-3, with no confidently assigned D gene. From the cysteine through the phenylalanine, the CDR3 covers 16 amino acids. The only DNA kept is the CDR3, 48 bases in frame from the first base. CDR1 and CDR2, looked up from the germline V gene, are SGDLS and YYNGEE. Between the V and J ends, shortened by 3 bases and 0 bases respectively, the junction contains 13 bases.